This TCR beta chain was captured by sequencing in a study of T cell responses to AZD1222 COVID-19 vaccine. About the study: Second doses at about 4 or about 12 weeks were pooled.

Note on this clone: The antigen remains undetermined.

TCRdb's table, derived via immunoSEQ multiplex PCR, lists solely in-frame clones and lacks some. The table includes 95,000 to 150,000 clones, 80% to 90% detected once. Trimming took 5 bases from V and 4 from J, leaving 14 bases between them. There are 14 residues in the CDR3. The germline V gene has CDR1 MDHEN and CDR2 SYDVKM. The study, taken as a whole, reports: Spike-wide vaccine-associated CD4 TCRs dominated at 160-218 and 743-854.

The specimen comprised peripheral blood, sampled on day 0 of AZD1222 vaccination. V usage is TRBV28 and J usage is TRBJ1-2, with D possibly TRBD1 on 6 matching bases. This sequence originates from an adult in good health. CDR3 coding DNA: TGTGCCAGCAGTACAGGGTCCCATTCCTATGGCTACACCTTC. Translation gives CASSTGSHSYGYTF.